Below, 13 T cell receptor beta chains from the same sample are listed, as sequenced in a study of blood T cell repertoires in COVID-19. The data were produced by immunoSEQ multiplex PCR, yet TCRdb's version contains in-frame clones alone and is incomplete. The repertoire holds a few hundred thousand clones, with 86% as singletons. The sequencing sample was made of PBMCs or T cells enriched from blood (not recorded which). The origin of the receptors is a woman in her twenties or thirties who had been exposed to COVID-19.

The CDR3 sequence: CASSPQVGTGQFF. In DNA, the CDR3 is TGTGCCAGCAGCCCGCAGGTCGGGACAGGGCAGTTCTTC. The chain uses TRBV7-9 and TRBJ2-1, with 8 bases that match TRBD1. Germline CDR1 reads SEHNR; CDR2 reads FQNEAQ (reference sequence). This CDR3 spans 13 amino acids. The trim removed 5 bases at V and 12 bases at J, leaving 9 bases unmatched.

The genes are TRBV4-2 and TRBJ1-3, with 7 bases fitting TRBD1. The CDR3 consists of 17 residues. J lost 0 bases, V lost 3 bases, and 8 bases had no gene match. Germline values: CDR1 LGHNA, CDR2 YNFKEQ. For the CDR3, the DNA is TGTGCCAGCAGCCAGACTGGGACAGCGAACTCTGGAAACACCATATATTTT. Protein: CASSQTGTANSGNTIYF.

A few counts support this clone. This sequence joins TRBV12-3 or TRBV12-4 and TRBJ1-3; D is undetermined. The ends were cut back, 6 bases at V and 1 base at J, with 7 bases in the middle. The CDR3 runs to 13 residues. CDR3 sequence: CASRAVSGNTIYF. The CDR3 nucleotides are TGTGCCAGCAGGGCTGTTTCTGGAAACACCATATATTTT.

This chain uses TRBV5-1 with TRBJ2-7, with a tentative D call TRBD2 (5 bases). The V and J ends lost 4 bases and 2 bases respectively, with 28 bases between them. The CDR3 covers 19 residues. In germline, CDR1 is SGHRS, CDR2 YFSETQ. The CDR3 DNA follows: TGCGCCAGCAGCCTCTCCCCCGCCCCCGAGGGCAGTAAAACCTACGAGCAGTACTTC. Translating it yields CASSLSPAPEGSKTYEQYF.

The genes are TRBV15 and TRBJ2-7; tentative D call: TRBD1 (5 bases). The CDR3 sequence is 15 residues long. Germline V gives CDR1 LNHNV, CDR2 YYDKDF (reference sequence). V was clipped by 0 bases and J by 2 bases, with 11 bases between them. This CDR3 is CATSRDVQATYEQYF. Here the CDR3 DNA reads TGTGCCACCAGCAGAGATGTACAGGCCACCTACGAGCAGTACTTC. The variable domain in full, with the rest retrieved from reference TRBV15 and TRBJ2-7, is DAMVIQNPRYQVTQFGKPVTLSCSQTLNHNVMYWYQQKSSQAPKLLFHYYDKDFNNEADTPDNFQSRRPNTSFCFLDIRSPGLGDTAMYLCATSRDVQATYEQYFGPGTRLTVT.

V is TRBV5-1 and J is TRBJ1-1, with D possibly being TRBD1 (5 bases). This CDR3 has 15 amino acids. Germline V gene lookup returns CDR1 SGHRS and CDR2 YFSETQ. Between the trimmed V and J ends, which lost 7 bases and 1 base, there was a span of 17 bases. The CDR3 region is CASAMGGRQNTEAFF. CDR3 nucleotides: TGCGCCAGCGCAATGGGGGGAAGACAGAACACTGAAGCTTTCTTT.

The count of this clone is one. The gene calls are TRBV30 and TRBJ1-5; tentatively, D is TRBD1 (6 bases). Germline V gives CDR1 GTSNPN, CDR2 SVGIG (reference sequence). The germline V and J ends were trimmed by 7 bases and 4 bases, with 17 bases remaining between them. CDR3 length equals 14 residues. CDR3: CAYALGQPNQPQHF. CDR3 nucleotide sequence: TGTGCCTACGCGCTAGGACAGCCTAATCAGCCCCAGCATTTT.

The chain combines TRBV12-3 or TRBV12-4 with TRBJ1-1, with a weak D call TRBD1 (5 bases). The CDR3 loop spans 13 amino acids. The germline V and J ends were trimmed by 8 bases and 5 bases, with 15 bases remaining between them. The CDR3 DNA follows: TGTGCCAGCTCGGTGGGGGGTAAGACTGAAGCTTTCTTT. This gives the protein CASSVGGKTEAFF.

The chain links TRBV4-2 to TRBJ2-1, with 10 bases lining up with TRBD2. Trimming cost V 0 bases and J 4 bases; bases outside gene matches: 9. Germline loops: CDR1 LGHNA, CDR2 YNFKEQ. The CDR3 is 18 residues long. The CDR3 protein is CASSQDNPQRGGYNEQFF. CDR3 sequence (DNA): TGTGCCAGCAGCCAAGATAATCCCCAGCGGGGGGGGTACAATGAGCAGTTCTTC.

The chain carries TRBV5-1 and TRBJ2-3; TRBD2 agrees at 7 bases. Unmatched junction bases numbered 7, after V lost 4 bases and J lost 5 bases. There are 14 residues in the CDR3. Germline CDR1 and CDR2: SGHRS and YFSETQ. In nucleotides, the CDR3 is TGCGCCAGCAGCGGGGGGGAGCGTAGAGATACGCAGTATTTT. This gives the protein CASSGGERRDTQYF.

The CDR3 DNA reads as TGTGCCAGCAGCCCTGCGGGGCAGGGGGCATCTCAGCCCCAGCATTTT. Translating it yields CASSPAGQGASQPQHF. The V call is TRBV3-1 (or the pseudogene TRBV3-2), the J call TRBJ1-5; 8 bases are a match to TRBD1. Germline loops: CDR1 LGHDT, CDR2 YNNKEL (reference sequence). The J segment lost 6 bases and the V segment lost 4 bases, leaving 11 bases of the junction unmatched. This CDR3 has 16 amino acids.

V is TRBV24-1 and J is TRBJ2-5; D unclear. Trimming took 4 bases from V and 5 from J, leaving 16 bases between them. The germline V gene has CDR1 KGHDR and CDR2 SFDVKD. There are 15 residues in the CDR3. Here the CDR3 DNA reads TGTGCCACCAGTGACGAAACCCTGGCCGGGGAGACCCAGTACTTC. Its protein product is CATSDETLAGETQYF.

This chain links TRBV5-1 with TRBJ2-2; 11 bases match TRBD2. In germline, CDR1 is SGHRS, CDR2 YFSETQ. The CDR3 spans 17 residues. Trimming at V came to 4 bases and at J to 4 bases, leaving 9 bases not matched to a gene. The CDR3 DNA reads TGCGCCAGCAGCACGTACGGACTAGCGGGTCCCACCGGGGAGCTGTTTTTT. This gives the protein CASSTYGLAGPTGELFF.